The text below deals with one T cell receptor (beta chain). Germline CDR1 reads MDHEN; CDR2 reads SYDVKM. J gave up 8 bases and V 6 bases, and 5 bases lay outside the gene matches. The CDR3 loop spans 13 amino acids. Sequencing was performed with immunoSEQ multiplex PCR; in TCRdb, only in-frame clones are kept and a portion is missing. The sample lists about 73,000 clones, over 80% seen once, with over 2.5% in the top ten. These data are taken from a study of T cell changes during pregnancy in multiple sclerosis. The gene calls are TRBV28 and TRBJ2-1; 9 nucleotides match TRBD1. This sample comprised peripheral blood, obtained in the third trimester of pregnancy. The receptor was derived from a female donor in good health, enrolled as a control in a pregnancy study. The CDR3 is CASRLQGADEQFF. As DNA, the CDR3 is TGTGCCAGCAGGCTACAGGGGGCGGATGAGCAGTTCTTC.